This entry concerns a single T cell receptor beta chain. Per the original data handling: By means of reference gene primer amplification, nucleated cell counts were estimated. Here immunoSEQ multiplex PCR was the method, and the copy in TCRdb shows in-frame clones only, minus some. Clone size and V and J calls were adopted from that table, with D and trimming inferred from the DNA. The sample consists of 150,000 to 200,000 clones, 86% of them appearing once. The V segment lost 4 bases and the J segment 4 bases; nucleotides outside the gene matches: 9. CDR1 is SQVTM, CDR2 ANQGSEA, per germline. CDR3 length: 14 residues. This record belongs to a study of blood T cell repertoires in COVID-19. Study-wide background: Acute-phase and convalescent COVID-19 samples originated in the United States, Italy and Spain. PBMCs, B-cell-depleted T cells, or T cells provided the cDNA or gDNA that made up the material.

This rearrangement joins TRBV29-1 to TRBJ2-7; TRBD1 aligns across 8 bases. The specimen was peripheral blood. The sequence came from a woman aged 25 to 39 with active or convalescent COVID-19. The CDR3 spells CSVVAGQGRYEQYF. The DNA for the CDR3 is TGCAGCGTTGTAGCAGGACAGGGACGGTACGAGCAGTACTTC.